This is a list of T cell receptor beta chains from one sample in a study of early T cells in non-severe SARS-CoV-2 infection. TCRdb reanalysed the 5' RACE reads using MiXCR and keeps one entry per CDR3 protein. The sample holds some 96,000 distinct CDR3 sequences, 11% seen once. This specimen consisted of whole blood, obtained at baseline. The origin of the receptors is an adult who was a healthcare worker with PCR-confirmed SARS-CoV-2 infection or an uninfected control (not recorded which). Each CDR3 is given with its conserved first and last residue. Fields, in order: J gene, V gene, clone size, D gene, CDR3 protein, CDR3 DNA. D genes are given only for firm matches. The size entry is marked missing in some rows and otherwise reads once, few, many or a size class.

>TRBJ2-1|TRBV3-1|few|NA
CASSHGNEQFF
TGTGCCAGCAGCCACGGAAATGAGCAGTTCTTC
>TRBJ2-1|TRBV27|few|TRBD2
CASSALAGGPGEQFF
TGTGCCAGCAGTGCCCTAGCGGGAGGGCCGGGTGAGCAGTTCTTC
>TRBJ1-3|TRBV18|few|NA
CASSPQGSGNTIYF
TGTGCCAGCTCACCTCAGGGCTCTGGAAACACCATATATTTT
>TRBJ2-1|TRBV2|few|NA
CASSRTENNEQFF
TGTGCCAGCAGTAGGACAGAAAACAATGAGCAGTTCTTC
>TRBJ2-4|TRBV20-1|many|TRBD2
CSAHTAGWDIQYF
TGCAGTGCGCACACAGCGGGATGGGACATTCAGTACTTC
>TRBJ1-2|TRBV9|many|NA
CASSVSPTKAGSGYTF
TGTGCCAGCAGCGTAAGCCCTACGAAGGCTGGCTCTGGCTACACCTTC
>TRBJ2-1|TRBV19|few|NA
CASSIESRGYNEQFF
TGTGCCAGTAGTATAGAGAGTCGGGGATACAATGAGCAGTTCTTC
>TRBJ1-2|TRBV20-1|few|NA
CSARTEDGYTF
TGCAGTGCTAGGACGGAGGATGGCTACACCTTC
>TRBJ2-1|TRBV6-5|NA|NA
CASCRDNEQFF
TGTGCCAGCTGTAGGGATAATGAGCAGTTCTTC
>TRBJ2-5|TRBV20-1|many|NA
CSARNPGEETQYF
TGCAGTGCTAGAAACCCCGGAGAAGAGACCCAGTACTTC
>TRBJ2-3|TRBV20-1|NA|NA
CSARDPTTAQYF
TGCAGTGCTAGAGATCCCACAACTGCGCAGTATTTT
>TRBJ2-3|TRBV30|few|NA
CAWSDTVPPSRQYF
TGTGCCTGGAGTGACACCGTCCCCCCGAGTCGGCAGTATTTT
>TRBJ2-3|TRBV2|NA|NA
CASSTGTKDTQYF
TGTGCCAGCAGTACCGGGACAAAGGATACGCAGTATTTT
>TRBJ2-3|TRBV4-3|many|TRBD2
CASSSLAGGTDTQYF
TGCGCCAGCAGTTCCCTAGCGGGAGGAACAGATACGCAGTATTTT
>TRBJ2-1|TRBV19|NA|TRBD2
CASSVGTSKGNEQFF
TGTGCCAGTAGTGTCGGGACTAGCAAAGGCAATGAGCAGTTCTTC
>TRBJ2-3|TRBV2|NA|NA
CASRPGLFTDTQYF
TGTGCCAGCCGCCCGGGGCTATTCACAGATACGCAGTATTTT
>TRBJ2-7|TRBV20-1|many|NA
CSALTPAALSYEQYF
TGCAGTGCTTTGACACCAGCGGCCCTCTCCTACGAGCAGTACTTC
>TRBJ2-1|TRBV7-3|many|TRBD2
CASSGGLAGEVLFF
TGTGCCAGCAGCGGCGGACTAGCGGGAGAGGTTCTGTTCTTC
>TRBJ2-3|TRBV9|many|TRBD2
CASSVVGLAATDTQYF
TGTGCCAGCAGCGTAGTAGGACTAGCTGCCACAGATACGCAGTATTTT
>TRBJ2-6|TRBV12-5|many|TRBD1
CASGSTGDTSGANVLTF
TGTGCTAGTGGTTCAACAGGGGACACCTCTGGGGCCAACGTCCTGACTTTC
>TRBJ2-5|TRBV5-6|many|TRBD2
CASSQTGGREETQYF
TGTGCCAGCAGTCAGACGGGCGGGAGAGAAGAGACCCAGTACTTC
>TRBJ1-1|TRBV5-1|few|NA
CASSFGEWNTEAFF
TGCGCCAGCAGCTTCGGAGAGTGGAACACTGAAGCTTTCTTT
>TRBJ2-5|TRBV11-2|NA|NA
CASSLAGRAQETQYF
TGTGCCAGCAGCTTAGCGGGCAGAGCCCAAGAGACCCAGTACTTC
>TRBJ2-1|TRBV2|many|NA
CASSARQGDNEQFF
TGTGCCAGCAGTGCCCGGCAGGGTGACAATGAGCAGTTCTTC
>TRBJ1-2|TRBV12-3/TRBV12-4|many|NA
CASSRVAGADGYTF
TGTGCCAGCAGCCGCGTGGCAGGGGCGGATGGCTACACCTTC
>TRBJ2-3|TRBV11-2|NA|NA
CASSYVLVGTDTQYF
TGTGCCAGCAGCTATGTTCTGGTGGGCACAGATACGCAGTATTTT
>TRBJ2-3|TRBV7-9|NA|TRBD2
CASSSLLAGGPFSDTQYF
TGTGCCAGCAGCTCCCTACTAGCGGGAGGGCCGTTTTCAGATACGCAGTATTTT
>TRBJ1-5|TRBV19|many|TRBD1
CATAGQVSIGNQPQHF
TGTGCCACCGCGGGACAGGTGAGTATAGGCAATCAGCCCCAGCATTTT
>TRBJ2-2|TRBV10-3|few|TRBD1
CAISESRAGGTGELFF
TGTGCCATCAGTGAGTCTCGGGCAGGGGGCACCGGGGAGCTGTTTTTT
>TRBJ2-1|TRBV29-1|few|NA
CSAKYNEQFF
TGCAGCGCTAAGTACAATGAGCAGTTCTTC
>TRBJ2-1|TRBV9|many|TRBD2
CASSERSGTSGSIYNEQFF
TGTGCCAGCAGCGAGAGGAGCGGGACTAGCGGGAGTATCTACAATGAGCAGTTCTTC
>TRBJ1-6|TRBV27|NA|NA
CASSLIGPTSTDSPLHF
TGTGCCAGCAGTTTAATAGGACCTACGTCGACAGATTCACCCCTCCACTTT
>TRBJ1-2|TRBV4-3|many|TRBD1
CASSQGTGRKGYTF
TGCGCCAGCAGCCAGGGGACAGGGAGAAAAGGCTACACCTTC
>TRBJ2-3|TRBV7-2|few|NA
CASSRDALTDTQYF
TGTGCCAGCAGCCGGGACGCCCTCACAGATACGCAGTATTTT
>TRBJ1-3|TRBV6-4|few|NA
CASLRQDVSGNTIYF
TGTGCCAGCCTTCGACAGGACGTCTCTGGAAACACCATATATTTT